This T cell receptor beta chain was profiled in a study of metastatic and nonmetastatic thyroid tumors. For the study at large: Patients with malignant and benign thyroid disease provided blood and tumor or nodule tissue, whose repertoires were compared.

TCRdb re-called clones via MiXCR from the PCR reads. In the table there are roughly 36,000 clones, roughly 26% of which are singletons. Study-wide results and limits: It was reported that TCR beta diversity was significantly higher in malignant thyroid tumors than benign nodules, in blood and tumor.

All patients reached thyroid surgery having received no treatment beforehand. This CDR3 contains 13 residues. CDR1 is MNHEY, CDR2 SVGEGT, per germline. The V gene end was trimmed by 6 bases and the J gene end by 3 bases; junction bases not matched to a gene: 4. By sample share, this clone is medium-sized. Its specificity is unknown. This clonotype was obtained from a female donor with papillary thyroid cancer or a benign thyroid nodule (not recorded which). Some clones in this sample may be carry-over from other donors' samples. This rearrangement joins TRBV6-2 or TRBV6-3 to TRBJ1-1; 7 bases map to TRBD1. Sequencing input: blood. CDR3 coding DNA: TGTGCCAGCAGGCGCAGGGGGGACACTGAAGCTTTCTTT. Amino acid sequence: CASRRRGDTEAFF.